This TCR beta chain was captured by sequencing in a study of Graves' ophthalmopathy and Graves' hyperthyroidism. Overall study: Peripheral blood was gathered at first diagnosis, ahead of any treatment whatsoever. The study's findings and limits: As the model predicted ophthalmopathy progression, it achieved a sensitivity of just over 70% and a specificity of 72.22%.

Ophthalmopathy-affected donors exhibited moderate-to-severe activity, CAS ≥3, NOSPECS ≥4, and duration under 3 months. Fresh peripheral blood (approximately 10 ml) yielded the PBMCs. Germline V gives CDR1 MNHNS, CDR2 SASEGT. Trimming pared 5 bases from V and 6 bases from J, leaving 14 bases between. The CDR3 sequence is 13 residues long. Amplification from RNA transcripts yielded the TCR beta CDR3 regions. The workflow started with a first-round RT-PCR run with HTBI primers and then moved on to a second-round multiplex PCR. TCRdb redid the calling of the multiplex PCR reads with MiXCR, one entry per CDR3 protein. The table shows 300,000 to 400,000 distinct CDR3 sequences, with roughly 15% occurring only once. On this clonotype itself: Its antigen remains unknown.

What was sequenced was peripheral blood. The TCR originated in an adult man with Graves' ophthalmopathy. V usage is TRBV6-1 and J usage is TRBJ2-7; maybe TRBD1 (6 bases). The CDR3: CASSQNRDGEQYF. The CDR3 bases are TGTGCCAGCAGTCAAAACAGGGACGGCGAGCAGTACTTC.